Below are 8 T cell receptor beta chains sequenced from a single sample in a study of blood T cell repertoires in COVID-19. Generated by immunoSEQ multiplex PCR, the TCRdb table keeps only in-frame clones and is missing some. The data hold fewer than 350,000 clones, with under 95% observed a single time. Material for sequencing was PBMCs or T cells enriched from blood (not recorded which). The receptors stem from a woman aged 40 to 49 with acute COVID-19.

V is TRBV5-8 and J is TRBJ2-1, with 7 bases matching TRBD1. This CDR3 has 13 residues. Germline V lookup: CDR1 SGHTS, CDR2 YDEGEE. With V trimmed by 2 bases and J by 5 bases, 1 base remained unmatched. The CDR3 is CASSFGTDNEQFF. The CDR3 DNA is TGTGCCAGCAGCTTTGGGACAGACAATGAGCAGTTCTTC. Full variable domain (outside the CDR3, taken from reference TRBV5-8 and TRBJ2-1): EAGVTQSPTHLIKTRGQQATLRCSPISGHTSVYWYQQALGLGLQFLLWYDEGEERNRGNFPPRFSGRQFPNYSSELNVNALELEDSALYLCASSFGTDNEQFFGPGTRLTVL.

This chain joins TRBV4-1 and TRBJ1-3; no reliable D call. Per germline, CDR1 MGHRA and CDR2 YSYEKL. The CDR3 length is 13 residues. V was trimmed by 1 base and J by 4 bases, leaving 5 bases between them. The CDR3 loop reads CASSQVEGNTIYF. For the CDR3, the DNA is TGCGCCAGCAGCCAAGTCGAGGGAAACACCATATATTTT.

The chain's CDR3 is CASRRTSGYNEQFF. CDR3 coding DNA: TGTGCCAGCCGACGGACTAGCGGTTACAATGAGCAGTTCTTC. The gene calls are TRBV3-1 (or the pseudogene TRBV3-2) and TRBJ2-1; 10 bases match TRBD2. There are 14 residues in the CDR3. The germline CDR1 and CDR2 sequences are LGHDT and YNNKEL (reference sequence). V trimming: 8 bases; J trimming: 4 bases; junction bases outside the gene matches: 5.

This sequence joins TRBV24-1 and TRBJ1-5, with D perhaps TRBD1 (6 bases). The CDR3 has 17 amino acids. V was trimmed by 5 bases and J by 3 bases, leaving 19 bases between them. The germline CDR1 and CDR2 sequences are KGHDR and SFDVKD. The CDR3, as DNA: TGTGCCACCAGTGCCGCTCCCGTAGGGGGTACCAATCAGCCCCAGCATTTT. Amino acids: CATSAAPVGGTNQPQHF.

V is TRBV4-1 and J is TRBJ2-2; a weak D match, TRBD1 (6 bases). Germline CDR1 reads MGHRA; CDR2 reads YSYEKL. V was clipped by 0 bases and J by 8 bases, with 13 bases between them. This CDR3 has 15 residues. In DNA, the CDR3 is TGCGCCAGCAGCCAAGAGTCAGGGGCTAGGGGGGAGCTGTTTTTT. As protein: CASSQESGARGELFF.

V and J are TRBV5-4 and TRBJ2-1; possibly TRBD2 for D (5 bases). The CDR3 has 16 amino acids. In germline, CDR1 is SGHNT, CDR2 YYREEE (reference sequence). The V gene lost 0 bases and the J gene lost 0 bases, with 10 bases spanning the gap. The CDR3 bases are TGTGCCAGCAGCTTGGATAGCGCAAGCTCCTACAATGAGCAGTTCTTC. Amino acids: CASSLDSASSYNEQFF.

The V and J genes are TRBV19 and TRBJ2-5; 7 bases map to TRBD2. Germline V lookup: CDR1 LNHDA, CDR2 SQIVND (reference sequence). V lost 3 bases and J lost 7; bases outside the gene matches: 14. This CDR3 is 16 amino acids long. CDR3 coding DNA: TGTGCCAGTAGTATGGAGGCGGGAGTCGGGGGTCGGACCCAGTACTTC. Translation: CASSMEAGVGGRTQYF.

The chain recombines TRBV5-4 with TRBJ2-3; 11 positions agree with TRBD1. The CDR3 is 16 residues long. From germline, CDR1 is SGHNT and CDR2 YYREEE (reference sequence). The J segment lost 2 bases and the V segment lost 0 bases, leaving 2 bases of the junction unmatched. For the CDR3, the DNA is TGTGCCAGCAGCTTGGGGACAGGGGGCATCACAGATACGCAGTATTTT. Its translation: CASSLGTGGITDTQYF.